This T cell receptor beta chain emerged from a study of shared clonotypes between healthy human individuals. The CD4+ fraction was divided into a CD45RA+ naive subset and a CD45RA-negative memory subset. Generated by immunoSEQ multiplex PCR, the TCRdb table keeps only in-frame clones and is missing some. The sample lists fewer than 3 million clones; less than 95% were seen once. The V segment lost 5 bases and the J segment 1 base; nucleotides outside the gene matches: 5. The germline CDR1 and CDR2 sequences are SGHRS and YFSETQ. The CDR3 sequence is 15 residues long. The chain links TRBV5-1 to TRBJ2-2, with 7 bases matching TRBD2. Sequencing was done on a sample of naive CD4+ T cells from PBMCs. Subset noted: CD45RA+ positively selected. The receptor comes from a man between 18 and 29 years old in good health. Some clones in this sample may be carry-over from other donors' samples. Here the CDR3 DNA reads TGCGCCAGCAGTGTAGTAGCGGGGAACACCGGGGAGCTGTTTTTT. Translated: CASSVVAGNTGELFF.